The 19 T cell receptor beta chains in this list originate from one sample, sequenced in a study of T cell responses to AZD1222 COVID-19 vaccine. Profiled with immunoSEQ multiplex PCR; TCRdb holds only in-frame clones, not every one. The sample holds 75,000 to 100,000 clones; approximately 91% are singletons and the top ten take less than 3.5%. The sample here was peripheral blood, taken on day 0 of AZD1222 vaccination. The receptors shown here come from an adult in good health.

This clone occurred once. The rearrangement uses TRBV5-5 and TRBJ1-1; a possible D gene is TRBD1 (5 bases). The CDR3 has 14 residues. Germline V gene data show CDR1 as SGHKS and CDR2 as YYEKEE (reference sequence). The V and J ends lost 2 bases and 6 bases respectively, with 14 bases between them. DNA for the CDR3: TGTGCCAGCAGCTTTTACGAGGGGATCCCTGAAGCTTTCTTT. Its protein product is CASSFYEGIPEAFF.

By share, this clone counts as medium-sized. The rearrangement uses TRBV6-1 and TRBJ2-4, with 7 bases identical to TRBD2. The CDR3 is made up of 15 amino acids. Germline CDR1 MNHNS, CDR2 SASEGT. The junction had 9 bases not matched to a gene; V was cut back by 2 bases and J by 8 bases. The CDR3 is CASSEQAGSQDIQYF. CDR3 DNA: TGTGCCAGCAGTGAACAAGCGGGGTCACAGGACATTCAGTACTTC.

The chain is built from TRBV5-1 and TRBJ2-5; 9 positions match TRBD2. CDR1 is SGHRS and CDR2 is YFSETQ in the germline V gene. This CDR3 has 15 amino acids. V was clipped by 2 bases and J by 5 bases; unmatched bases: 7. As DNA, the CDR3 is TGCGCCAGCAGCTTTTCGCGGGGGGGCCGCGAGACCCAGTACTTC. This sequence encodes CASSFSRGGRETQYF.

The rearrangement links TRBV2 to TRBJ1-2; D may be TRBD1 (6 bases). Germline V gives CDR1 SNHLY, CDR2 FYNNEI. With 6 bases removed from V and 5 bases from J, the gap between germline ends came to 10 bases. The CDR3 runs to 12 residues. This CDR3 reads CASRPGQYGYTF. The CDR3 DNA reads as TGTGCCAGCAGGCCGGGACAATATGGCTACACCTTC.

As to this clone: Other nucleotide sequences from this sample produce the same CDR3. CDR3 protein: CATSRDPTTNEKLFF. The CDR3 DNA reads TGTGCCACCAGCAGAGATCCCACAACTAATGAAAAACTGTTTTTT. V gene TRBV15 combines with J gene TRBJ1-4; D gene unclear. The CDR3 is 15 amino acids. V lost 0 bases and J 0 bases, leaving 5 bases between the germline ends. Germline V lookup: CDR1 LNHNV, CDR2 YYDKDF (reference sequence).

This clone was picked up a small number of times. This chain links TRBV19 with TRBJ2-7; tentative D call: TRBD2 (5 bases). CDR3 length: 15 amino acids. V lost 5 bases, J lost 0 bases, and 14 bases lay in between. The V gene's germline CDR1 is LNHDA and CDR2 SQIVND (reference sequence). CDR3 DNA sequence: TGTGCCAGTAGTCCCGCGATAGGGAGCTCCTACGAGCAGTACTTC. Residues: CASSPAIGSSYEQYF.

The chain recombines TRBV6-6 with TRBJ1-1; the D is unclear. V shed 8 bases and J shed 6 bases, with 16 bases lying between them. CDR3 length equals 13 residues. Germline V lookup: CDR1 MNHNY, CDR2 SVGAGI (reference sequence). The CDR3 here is CASHIPEAAEAFF. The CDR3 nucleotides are TGTGCCAGCCATATTCCAGAAGCCGCTGAAGCTTTCTTT.

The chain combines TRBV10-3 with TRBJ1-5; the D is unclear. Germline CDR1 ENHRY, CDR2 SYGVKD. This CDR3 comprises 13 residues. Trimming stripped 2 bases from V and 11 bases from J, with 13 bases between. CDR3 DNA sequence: TGTGCCATCAGTGAGACTCTTGAGGCGGCCCAGCATTTT. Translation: CAISETLEAAQHF.

The CDR3 reads CASRSGGFYSYEQYF. In DNA form, the CDR3 reads TGTGCCAGCAGATCAGGGGGCTTTTACTCCTACGAGCAGTACTTC. The J gene is TRBJ2-7, the V gene TRBV11-2; TRBD1 matches at 8 bases. CDR3 length: 15 amino acids. The junction had 7 bases not matched to a gene; V was cut back by 6 bases and J by 0 bases. Germline CDR1 and CDR2: SGHAT and FQNNGV.

The CDR3 coding sequence is TGTGCCAGCAGTGATCGGGCTGGCTACACCTTC. Its translation is CASSDRAGYTF. V gene TRBV2 combines with J gene TRBJ1-2; D is unresolved. The germline gives CDR1 SNHLY, CDR2 FYNNEI. This CDR3 spans 11 amino acids. V gave up 3 bases and J gave up 7 bases, with 6 bases separating them.

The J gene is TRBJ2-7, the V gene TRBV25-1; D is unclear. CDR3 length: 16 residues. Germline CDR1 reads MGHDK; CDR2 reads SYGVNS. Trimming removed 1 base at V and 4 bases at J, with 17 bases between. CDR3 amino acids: CASSESGSRIDYEQYF. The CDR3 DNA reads TGTGCCAGCAGTGAATCCGGCTCCCGCATTGATTACGAGCAGTACTTC.

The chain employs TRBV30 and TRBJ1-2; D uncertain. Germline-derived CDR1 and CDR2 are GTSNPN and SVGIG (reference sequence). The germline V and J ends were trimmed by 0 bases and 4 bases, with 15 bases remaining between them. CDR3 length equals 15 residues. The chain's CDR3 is CAWSVRAQHTYGYTF. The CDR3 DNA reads TGTGCCTGGAGTGTAAGGGCACAGCACACCTATGGCTACACCTTC.

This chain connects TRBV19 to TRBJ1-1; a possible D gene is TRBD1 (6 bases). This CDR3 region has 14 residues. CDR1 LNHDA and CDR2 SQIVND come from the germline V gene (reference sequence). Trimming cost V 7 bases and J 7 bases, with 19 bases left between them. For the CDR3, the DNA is TGTGCCAGTAAGATACAGGGTGGATCTTTTGAAGCTTTCTTT. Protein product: CASKIQGGSFEAFF. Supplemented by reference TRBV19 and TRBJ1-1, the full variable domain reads DGGITQSPKYLFRKEGQNVTLSCEQNLNHDAMYWYRQDPGQGLRLIYYSQIVNDFQKGDIAEGYSVSREKKESFPLTVTSAQKNPTAFYLCASKIQGGSFEAFFGQGTRLTVV.

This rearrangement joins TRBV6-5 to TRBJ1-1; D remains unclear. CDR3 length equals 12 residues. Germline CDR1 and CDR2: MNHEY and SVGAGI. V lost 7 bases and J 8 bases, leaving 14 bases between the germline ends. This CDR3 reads CASTKGTGEAFF. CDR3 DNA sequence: TGTGCCAGCACCAAAGGAACGGGGGAAGCTTTCTTT.

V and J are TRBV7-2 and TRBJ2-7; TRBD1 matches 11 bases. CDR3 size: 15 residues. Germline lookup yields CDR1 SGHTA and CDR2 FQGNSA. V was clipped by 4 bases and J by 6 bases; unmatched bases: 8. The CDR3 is CASSYQAGTGGEQYF. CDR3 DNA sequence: TGTGCCAGCAGCTATCAGGCCGGGACAGGGGGCGAGCAGTACTTC.

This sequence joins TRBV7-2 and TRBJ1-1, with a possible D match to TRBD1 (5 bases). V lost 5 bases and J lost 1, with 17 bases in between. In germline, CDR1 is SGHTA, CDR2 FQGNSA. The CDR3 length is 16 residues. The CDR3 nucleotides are TGTGCCAGCAGCCCCCCGGGGCATGGTAGGAACACTGAAGCTTTCTTT. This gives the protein CASSPPGHGRNTEAFF.

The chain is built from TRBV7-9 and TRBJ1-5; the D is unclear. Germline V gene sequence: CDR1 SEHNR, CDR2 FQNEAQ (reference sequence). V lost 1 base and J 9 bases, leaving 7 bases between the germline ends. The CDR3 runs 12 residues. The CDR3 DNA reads TGTGCCAGCAGCTTAGGCTCTGGGCCCCAGCATTTT. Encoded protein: CASSLGSGPQHF.

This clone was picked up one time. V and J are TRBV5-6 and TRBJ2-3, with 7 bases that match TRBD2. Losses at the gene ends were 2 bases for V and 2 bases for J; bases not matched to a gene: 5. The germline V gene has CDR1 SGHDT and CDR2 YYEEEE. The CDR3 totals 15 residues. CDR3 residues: CASSFSGALTDTQYF. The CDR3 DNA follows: TGTGCCAGCAGCTTCAGCGGGGCTCTCACAGATACGCAGTATTTT.

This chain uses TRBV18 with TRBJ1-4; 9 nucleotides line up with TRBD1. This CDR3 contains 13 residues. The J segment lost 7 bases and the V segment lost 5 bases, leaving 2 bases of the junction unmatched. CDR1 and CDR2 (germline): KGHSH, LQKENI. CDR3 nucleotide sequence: TGTGCCAGCTCATCGGGACAGGGTGAAAAACTGTTTTTT. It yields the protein CASSSGQGEKLFF.